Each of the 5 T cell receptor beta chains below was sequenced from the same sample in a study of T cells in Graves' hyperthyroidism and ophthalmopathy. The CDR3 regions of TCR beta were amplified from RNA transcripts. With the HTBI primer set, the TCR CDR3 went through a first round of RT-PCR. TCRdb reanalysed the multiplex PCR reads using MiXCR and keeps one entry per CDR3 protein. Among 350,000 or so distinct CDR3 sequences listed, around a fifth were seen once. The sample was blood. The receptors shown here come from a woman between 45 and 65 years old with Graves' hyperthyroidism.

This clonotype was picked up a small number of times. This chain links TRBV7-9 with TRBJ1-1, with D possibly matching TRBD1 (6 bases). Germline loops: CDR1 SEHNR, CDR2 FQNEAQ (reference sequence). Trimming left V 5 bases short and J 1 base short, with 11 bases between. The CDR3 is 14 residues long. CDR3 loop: CASSQQGTNTEAFF. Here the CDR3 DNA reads TGTGCCAGCAGCCAACAGGGAACGAACACTGAAGCTTTCTTT.

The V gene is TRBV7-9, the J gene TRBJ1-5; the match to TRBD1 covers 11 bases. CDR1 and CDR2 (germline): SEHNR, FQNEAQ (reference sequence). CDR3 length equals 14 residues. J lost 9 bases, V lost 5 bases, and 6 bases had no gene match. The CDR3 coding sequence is TGTGCCAGCAGCCGGGACAGGGGGTATCTGCCCCAGCATTTT. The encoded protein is CASSRDRGYLPQHF.

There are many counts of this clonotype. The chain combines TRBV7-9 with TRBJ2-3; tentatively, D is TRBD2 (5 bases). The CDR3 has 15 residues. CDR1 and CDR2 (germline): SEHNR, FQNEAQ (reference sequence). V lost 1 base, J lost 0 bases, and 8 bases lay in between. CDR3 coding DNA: TGTGCCAGCAGCTTAGTGGCTAGCAGCACAGATACGCAGTATTTT. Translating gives CASSLVASSTDTQYF.

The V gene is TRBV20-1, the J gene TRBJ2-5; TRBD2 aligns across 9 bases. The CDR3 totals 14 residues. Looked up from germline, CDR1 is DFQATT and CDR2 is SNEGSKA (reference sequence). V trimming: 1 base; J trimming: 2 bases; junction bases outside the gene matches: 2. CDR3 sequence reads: CSARASGKQETQYF. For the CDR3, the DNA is TGCAGTGCTAGAGCTAGCGGGAAACAAGAGACCCAGTACTTC.

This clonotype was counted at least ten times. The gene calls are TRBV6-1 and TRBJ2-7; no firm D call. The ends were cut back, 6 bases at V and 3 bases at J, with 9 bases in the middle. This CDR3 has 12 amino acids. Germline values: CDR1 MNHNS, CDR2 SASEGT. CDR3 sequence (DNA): TGTGCCAGCAGCCTGGACGGCTACGAGCAGTACTTC. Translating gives CASSLDGYEQYF.